The 29 T cell receptor beta chains presented below share a single source sample, sequenced in a study of OX40 agonist ivuxolimab in advanced cancers. Repertoires were generated with immunoSEQ multiplex PCR, while TCRdb's copy carries only in-frame clones and drops some. The profile shows 50,000 to 75,000 clones, 80% to 90% of them singletons. This specimen was CD4+ or CD8+ T cells sorted from blood, taken in a trial of the OX40 agonist ivuxolimab. The origin of the receptors is an adult with an advanced solid tumor such as melanoma, head and neck, liver or kidney cancer.

CDR3 nucleotides: TGTGCCAGTAAAACTGTGGGGAGCAATCAGCCCCAGCATTTT. Encoded protein: CASKTVGSNQPQHF. V and J are TRBV19 and TRBJ1-5, with D unresolved. Trimming pared 7 bases from V and 1 base from J, leaving 11 bases between. The CDR3 contains 14 residues. Germline values: CDR1 LNHDA, CDR2 SQIVND (reference sequence).

Notes on this clone: Other DNA sequences of this sample code for an identical CDR3. The J gene is TRBJ1-1, the V gene TRBV19; the D is unclear. The V gene lost 3 bases and the J gene lost 1 base, with 6 bases spanning the gap. Germline assignment: CDR1 LNHDA and CDR2 SQIVND (reference sequence). CDR3 length equals 13 residues. The CDR3 nucleotides read TGTGCCAGTAGTATTTGGGAGAACACTGAAGCTTTCTTT. Amino acid sequence: CASSIWENTEAFF.

The rearrangement links TRBV28 to TRBJ2-5; 9 bases are shared with TRBD2. The CDR3 spans 13 residues. V lost 8 bases to trimming and J lost 1 base; unmatched junction nucleotides: 2. Germline V CDR1 and CDR2: MDHEN, SYDVKM. The CDR3 DNA reads as TGTGCCAGCGCGGGAGGGGTCCAAGAGACCCAGTACTTC. Its protein is CASAGGVQETQYF.

This sequence joins TRBV5-8 and TRBJ1-4, with D maybe TRBD1 (5 bases). The V gene's germline CDR1 is SGHTS and CDR2 YDEGEE. This CDR3 is 15 amino acids long. V was cut by 0 bases and J by 6 bases, with 12 bases left in between. The CDR3 sequence: CASSLGALGDEKLFF. In DNA form, the CDR3 reads TGTGCCAGCAGCTTGGGGGCACTGGGGGATGAAAAACTGTTTTTT. Combining the CDR3 with reference TRBV5-8 and TRBJ1-4 gives the whole variable domain EAGVTQSPTHLIKTRGQQATLRCSPISGHTSVYWYQQALGLGLQFLLWYDEGEERNRGNFPPRFSGRQFPNYSSELNVNALELEDSALYLCASSLGALGDEKLFFGSGTQLSVL.

The V call is TRBV28, the J call TRBJ2-1, with 9 bases lining up with TRBD2. In germline, CDR1 is MDHEN, CDR2 SYDVKM. The CDR3 runs to 14 residues. With V trimmed by 9 bases and J by 1 base, 4 bases remained unmatched. The CDR3 bases are TGTGCCAGTAGCGGGAGTTGGTCCTACAATGAGCAGTTCTTC. Protein: CASSGSWSYNEQFF.

The chain carries TRBV5-5 and TRBJ2-3, with 7 bases identical to TRBD2. V lost 2 bases and J lost 2; bases outside the gene matches: 8. This CDR3 has 16 residues. CDR1 and CDR2 from the germline V gene are SGHKS and YYEKEE (reference sequence). The CDR3 sequence is CASSFRERGHTDTQYF. CDR3 DNA sequence: TGTGCCAGCAGCTTTAGGGAGCGGGGCCACACAGATACGCAGTATTTT.

The rearrangement uses TRBV11-2 and TRBJ2-5; D gene ambiguous. The V gene lost 5 bases and the J gene lost 1 base, with 11 bases spanning the gap. CDR3 length: 14 residues. Germline V gene lookup returns CDR1 SGHAT and CDR2 FQNNGV. CDR3 DNA: TGTGCCAGCAGCCCCAATCAGCTCCAAGAGACCCAGTACTTC. Translation: CASSPNQLQETQYF.

This clone has only a few counts. The chain couples TRBV11-2 to TRBJ1-5; 7 bases fit TRBD1. Germline values: CDR1 SGHAT, CDR2 FQNNGV. The CDR3 loop spans 14 amino acids. The ends lost 5 bases at V and 3 bases at J; junction bases unmatched: 4. The CDR3 DNA reads TGTGCCAGCAGCCCAGACAGGGCCAATCAGCCCCAGCATTTT. Protein: CASSPDRANQPQHF.

The chain carries TRBV4-1 and TRBJ2-7; tentatively, D is TRBD1 (5 bases). The CDR3 covers 16 residues. V gave up 0 bases and J gave up 2 bases, with 14 bases separating them. Per germline, CDR1 MGHRA and CDR2 YSYEKL. This CDR3 reads CASSQDPQGRAYEQYF. In DNA form, the CDR3 reads TGCGCCAGCAGCCAAGATCCCCAGGGTAGGGCCTACGAGCAGTACTTC.

The rearrangement links TRBV4-1 to TRBJ1-2; 8 bases line up with TRBD1. CDR3 length: 17 residues. V lost 1 base and J lost 0; bases outside the gene matches: 7. Germline V lookup: CDR1 MGHRA, CDR2 YSYEKL. The CDR3 loop is CASSQVNAGGTNYGYTF. The CDR3 DNA follows: TGCGCCAGCAGCCAAGTTAACGCAGGGGGCACTAACTATGGCTACACCTTC.

The rearrangement links TRBV29-1 to TRBJ2-2, with TRBD1 matching over 7 bases. This CDR3 has 15 amino acids. Germline-derived CDR1 and CDR2 are SQVTM and ANQGSEA. With V trimmed by 6 bases and J by 4 bases, 11 bases remained unmatched. The CDR3 DNA is TGCAGCGTGCGGACAGGTCGTCGAGGCACCGGGGAGCTGTTTTTT. Its translation is CSVRTGRRGTGELFF.

This sequence joins TRBV14 and TRBJ1-1; perhaps TRBD1 as D (5 bases). CDR3 size: 16 residues. CDR1 and CDR2 from the germline V gene are SGHDN and FVKESK. The ends were cut back, 0 bases at V and 1 base at J, with 12 bases in the middle. CDR3 amino acids: CASSQEAGRWNTEAFF. CDR3 in DNA: TGTGCCAGCAGCCAAGAAGCAGGGAGGTGGAACACTGAAGCTTTCTTT. The whole variable domain, remainder taken from reference TRBV14 and TRBJ1-1, is EAGVTQFPSHSVIEKGQTVTLRCDPISGHDNLYWYRRVMGKEIKFLLHFVKESKQDESGMPNNRFLAERTGGTYSTLKVQPAELEDSGVYFCASSQEAGRWNTEAFFGQGTRLTVV.

The CDR3 here is CATSRDGGWNQPQHF. CDR3 coding DNA: TGTGCCACCAGCAGAGATGGCGGTTGGAATCAGCCCCAGCATTTT. This chain connects TRBV15 to TRBJ1-5, with D uncertain. In germline, CDR1 is LNHNV, CDR2 YYDKDF (reference sequence). The CDR3 runs to 15 residues. Trimming pared 0 bases from V and 4 bases from J, leaving 10 bases between.

The CDR3 bases are TGCGCCAGCAGCCAAGACCCGCAGGGGAGTTCCCTGGGTTACGAGCAGTACTTC. Its translation: CASSQDPQGSSLGYEQYF. The chain joins TRBV4-1 to TRBJ2-7; D might be TRBD1 (6 bases). V was clipped by 0 bases and J by 4 bases, with 22 bases between them. CDR1 is MGHRA, CDR2 YSYEKL, per germline. The CDR3 consists of 18 residues.

The chain carries TRBV27 and TRBJ1-4; 7 nucleotides align to TRBD1. The CDR3 has 12 amino acids. Unmatched junction bases numbered 3, after V lost 6 bases and J lost 8 bases. CDR1 is MNHEY, CDR2 SMNVEV, per germline (reference sequence). As DNA, the CDR3 is TGTGCCAGCAGGACAGGGTCAGAAAAACTGTTTTTT. It yields the protein CASRTGSEKLFF.

The chain employs TRBV9 and TRBJ1-1; D is unresolved. Trimming left V 0 bases short and J 5 bases short, with 8 bases between. The germline V gene encodes CDR1 SGDLS and CDR2 YYNGEE. This CDR3 has 13 residues. CDR3 region: CASSVGGFTEAFF. CDR3 coding DNA: TGTGCCAGCAGCGTAGGTGGGTTTACTGAAGCTTTCTTT.

This rearrangement joins TRBV13 to TRBJ2-2; TRBD1 might be the D (6 bases). The ends were cut back, 9 bases at V and 4 bases at J, with 9 bases in the middle. Per germline, CDR1 PRHDT and CDR2 FYEKMQ (reference sequence). This CDR3 comprises 12 residues. The CDR3 nucleotides are TGTGCCAGTACAGGGCCCACCGGGGAGCTGTTTTTT. Protein sequence: CASTGPTGELFF.

The rearrangement links TRBV5-6 to TRBJ1-1; 9 bases agree with TRBD1. Per germline, CDR1 SGHDT and CDR2 YYEEEE. This CDR3 contains 13 residues. The J segment lost 8 bases and the V segment lost 7 bases, leaving 9 bases of the junction unmatched. This CDR3 is CASHLVGTGEAFF. DNA of the CDR3: TGTGCCAGCCACTTGGTGGGGACAGGGGAAGCTTTCTTT.

Remarks on this clone: A clone one base away is much larger, so this may be a read error. The genes are TRBV19 and TRBJ2-7, with no clear D. CDR3 length equals 13 residues. CDR1 and CDR2 from the germline V gene are LNHDA and SQIVND (reference sequence). V was cut by 3 bases and J by 2 bases, with 8 bases left in between. The CDR3 spells CASSIRSPYEQYF. CDR3 sequence (DNA): TGTGCCAGTAGTATCCGGAGCCCCTACGAGCAGTACTTC. The full variable domain, with the rest looked up from reference TRBV19 and TRBJ2-7, is DGGITQSPKYLFRKEGQNVTLSCEQNLNHDAMYWYRQDPGQGLRLIYYSQIVNDFQKGDIAEGYSVSREKKESFPLTVTSAQKNPTAFYLCASSIRSPYEQYFGPGTRLTVT.

This clone was seen more than once but under ten times. The chain joins TRBV9 to TRBJ1-5; D gene unclear. This CDR3 spans 14 amino acids. Looked up from germline, CDR1 is SGDLS and CDR2 is YYNGEE. V was shortened by 5 bases and J by 0 bases, with 9 bases between the two germline ends. The CDR3 coding sequence is TGTGCCAGCAGTTATGGGTATAGCAATCAGCCCCAGCATTTT. Translated, it gives CASSYGYSNQPQHF.

The genes are TRBV11-1 and TRBJ1-4, with 9 nucleotides matching TRBD1. V lost 5 bases to trimming and J lost 8 bases; unmatched junction nucleotides: 9. From germline, CDR1 is SGHAT and CDR2 FQDESV (reference sequence). The CDR3 totals 15 residues. CDR3: CASSVNRGQNEKLFF. The CDR3 nucleotides read TGTGCCAGCAGCGTAAACAGGGGGCAAAACGAAAAACTGTTTTTT.

This clone has only one observation. The V call is TRBV9, the J call TRBJ2-5, with D perhaps TRBD1 (6 bases). V was clipped by 1 base and J by 1 base, with 8 bases between them. CDR1 is SGDLS, CDR2 YYNGEE, per germline. This CDR3 is 14 amino acids long. CDR3 nucleotides: TGTGCCAGCAGCGTATCAGGGGCCCAAGAGACCCAGTACTTC. It encodes CASSVSGAQETQYF.

The chain carries TRBV27 and TRBJ2-3; 8 bases line up with TRBD1. CDR1 MNHEY and CDR2 SMNVEV come from the germline V gene (reference sequence). This CDR3 contains 15 residues. The V segment lost 8 bases and the J segment 6 bases; nucleotides outside the gene matches: 13. The chain's CDR3 is CASASGQGLLDTQYF. The CDR3 DNA is TGTGCCAGCGCCTCCGGACAGGGCCTGTTGGATACGCAGTATTTT.

V and J are TRBV27 and TRBJ2-7, with 9 nucleotides matching TRBD2. The CDR3 spans 12 residues. CDR1 is MNHEY and CDR2 is SMNVEV in the germline V gene (reference sequence). V dropped 0 bases and J dropped 12; count of bases not matched to a gene: 3. This chain's CDR3 is CASSLSLAGPYF. In nucleotides, the CDR3 is TGTGCCAGCAGTTTATCTCTAGCGGGGCCGTACTTC.

This chain joins TRBV27 and TRBJ2-7, with 7 positions matching TRBD2. Per the germline V gene, CDR1 is MNHEY and CDR2 is SMNVEV (reference sequence). The CDR3 is 14 amino acids. V lost 2 bases to trimming and J lost 0 bases; unmatched junction nucleotides: 1. The CDR3 bases are TGTGCCAGCAGTTTAGCTAGCGGCTCCTACGAGCAGTACTTC. This encodes CASSLASGSYEQYF.

This clone appeared once. V gene TRBV7-9 combines with J gene TRBJ2-1; 9 bases match TRBD1. V dropped 4 bases and J dropped 5; count of bases not matched to a gene: 9. This CDR3 has 16 amino acids. CDR1 and CDR2 (germline): SEHNR, FQNEAQ (reference sequence). In nucleotides, the CDR3 is TGTGCCAGCAGCTGGACCGGGACAGGGAAAGACAATGAGCAGTTCTTC. Translated: CASSWTGTGKDNEQFF. The variable domain in full, with the rest retrieved from reference TRBV7-9 and TRBJ2-1, is DTGVSQNPRHKITKRGQNVTFRCDPISEHNRLYWYRQTLGQGPEFLTYFQNEAQLEKSRLLSDRFSAERPKGSFSTLEIQRTEQGDSAMYLCASSWTGTGKDNEQFFGPGTRLTVL.

This sequence joins TRBV5-1 and TRBJ2-1; perhaps TRBD1 as D (6 bases). The germline V and J ends were trimmed by 0 bases and 4 bases, with 11 bases remaining between them. The CDR3 is 15 amino acids. The germline V gene has CDR1 SGHRS and CDR2 YFSETQ. CDR3 nucleotide sequence: TGCGCCAGCAGCTTGGTTGGGGGCCCGTACAATGAGCAGTTCTTC. Its protein is CASSLVGGPYNEQFF.

The V call is TRBV5-1, the J call TRBJ2-7; D tentatively reads TRBD1 or TRBD2 (5 bases each). Germline-derived CDR1 and CDR2 are SGHRS and YFSETQ. V dropped 2 bases and J dropped 3 bases, with 12 bases sitting between them. CDR3 length: 14 amino acids. CDR3 loop: CASSFSGDGYEQYF. The CDR3 coding sequence is TGCGCCAGCAGCTTCTCCGGGGACGGCTACGAGCAGTACTTC.

The chain uses TRBV7-3 and TRBJ2-5; 8 bases are a match to TRBD2. This CDR3 region has 14 residues. The V and J ends lost 0 bases and 3 bases, in that order; junction bases with no gene match: 0. CDR1 SGHTA and CDR2 FQGTGA come from the germline V gene. In DNA form, the CDR3 reads TGTGCCAGCAGCTTAACGCGGGGGGAAGAGACCCAGTACTTC. Its translation is CASSLTRGEETQYF. Looking up the rest from reference TRBV7-3 and TRBJ2-5 gives the full variable domain: GAGVSQTPSNKVTEKGKYVELRCDPISGHTALYWYRQSLGQGPEFLIYFQGTGAADDSGLPNDRFFAVRPEGSVSTLKIQRTERGDSAVYLCASSLTRGEETQYFGPGTRLLVL.